Here is one T cell receptor beta chain with its context. The sample originates from a study of blood T cell repertoires in COVID-19. Libraries were prepared by immunoSEQ multiplex PCR; TCRdb keeps only in-frame clonotypes and omits some of them. The sample consists of 50,000 to 65,000 clones, over 55% of them appearing once. V shed 6 bases, J shed 6 bases, and the junction held 6 bases outside the gene matches. This CDR3 spans 13 amino acids. The chain combines TRBV12-3 or TRBV12-4 with TRBJ1-2, with 8 bases lining up with TRBD1. The TCR originated in a woman aged 70 to 79 with COVID-19, enrolled during active disease. Sequencing was performed on peripheral blood. CDR3 residues: CASRPDRVHGYTF. The CDR3 DNA reads as TGTGCCAGCAGACCGGACAGGGTGCATGGCTACACCTTC.